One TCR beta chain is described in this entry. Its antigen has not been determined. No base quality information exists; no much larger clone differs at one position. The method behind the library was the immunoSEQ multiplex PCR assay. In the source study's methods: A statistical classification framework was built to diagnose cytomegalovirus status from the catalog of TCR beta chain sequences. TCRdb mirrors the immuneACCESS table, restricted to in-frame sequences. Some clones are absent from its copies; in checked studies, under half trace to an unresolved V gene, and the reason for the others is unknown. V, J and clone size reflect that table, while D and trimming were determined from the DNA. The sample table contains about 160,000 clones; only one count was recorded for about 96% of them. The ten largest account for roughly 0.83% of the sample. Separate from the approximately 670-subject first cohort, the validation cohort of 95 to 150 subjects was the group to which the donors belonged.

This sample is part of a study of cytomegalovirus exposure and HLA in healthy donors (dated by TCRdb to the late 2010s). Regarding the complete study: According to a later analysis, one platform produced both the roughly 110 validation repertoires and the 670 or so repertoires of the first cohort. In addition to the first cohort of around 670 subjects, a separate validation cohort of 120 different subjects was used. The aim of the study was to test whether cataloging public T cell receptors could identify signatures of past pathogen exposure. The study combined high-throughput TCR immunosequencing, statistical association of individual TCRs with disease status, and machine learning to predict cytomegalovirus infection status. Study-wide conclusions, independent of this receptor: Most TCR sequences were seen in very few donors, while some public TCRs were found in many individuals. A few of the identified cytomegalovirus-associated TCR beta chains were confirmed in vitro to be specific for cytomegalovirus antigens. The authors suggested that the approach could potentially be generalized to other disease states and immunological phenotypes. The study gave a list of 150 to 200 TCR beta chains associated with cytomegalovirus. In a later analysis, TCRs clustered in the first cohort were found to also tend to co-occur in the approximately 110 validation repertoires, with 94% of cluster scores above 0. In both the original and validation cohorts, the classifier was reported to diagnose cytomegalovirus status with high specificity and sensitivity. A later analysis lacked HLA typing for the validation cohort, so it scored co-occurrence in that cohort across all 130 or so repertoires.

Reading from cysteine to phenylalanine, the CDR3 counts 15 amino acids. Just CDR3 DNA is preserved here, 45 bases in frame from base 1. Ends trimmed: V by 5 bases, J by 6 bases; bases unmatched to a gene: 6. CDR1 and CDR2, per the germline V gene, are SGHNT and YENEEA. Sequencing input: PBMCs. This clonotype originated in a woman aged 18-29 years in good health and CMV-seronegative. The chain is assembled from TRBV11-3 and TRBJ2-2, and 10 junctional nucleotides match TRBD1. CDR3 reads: CASSQGQGKSGELFF. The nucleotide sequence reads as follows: TGTGCCAGCAGCCAGGGACAGGGGAAATCCGGGGAGCTGTTTTTT.